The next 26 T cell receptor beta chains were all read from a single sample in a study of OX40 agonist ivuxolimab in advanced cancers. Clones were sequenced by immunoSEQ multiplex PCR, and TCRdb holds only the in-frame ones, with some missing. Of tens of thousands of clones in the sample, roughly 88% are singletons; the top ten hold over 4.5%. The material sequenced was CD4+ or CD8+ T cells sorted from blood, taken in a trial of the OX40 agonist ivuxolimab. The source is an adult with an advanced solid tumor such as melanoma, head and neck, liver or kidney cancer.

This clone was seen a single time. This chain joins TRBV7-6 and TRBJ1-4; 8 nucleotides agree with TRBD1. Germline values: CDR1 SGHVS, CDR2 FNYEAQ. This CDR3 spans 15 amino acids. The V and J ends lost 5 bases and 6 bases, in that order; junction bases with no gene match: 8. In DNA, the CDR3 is TGTGCCAGCAGCGACCGGGACAGGACGCATGAAAAACTGTTTTTT. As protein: CASSDRDRTHEKLFF.

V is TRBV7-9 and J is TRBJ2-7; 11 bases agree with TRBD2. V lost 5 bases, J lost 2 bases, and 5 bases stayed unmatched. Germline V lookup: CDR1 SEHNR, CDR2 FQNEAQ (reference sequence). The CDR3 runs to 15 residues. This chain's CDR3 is CASSVSGRGPYEQYF. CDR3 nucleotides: TGTGCCAGCAGCGTTAGCGGGAGGGGTCCCTACGAGCAGTACTTC.

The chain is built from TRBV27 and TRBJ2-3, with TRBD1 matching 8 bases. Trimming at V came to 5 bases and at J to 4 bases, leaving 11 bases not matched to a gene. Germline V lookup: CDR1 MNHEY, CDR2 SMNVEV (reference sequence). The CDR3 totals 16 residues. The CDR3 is CASSPLVTTGADTQYF. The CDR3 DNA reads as TGTGCCAGCAGTCCCCTGGTGACGACAGGGGCAGATACGCAGTATTTT.

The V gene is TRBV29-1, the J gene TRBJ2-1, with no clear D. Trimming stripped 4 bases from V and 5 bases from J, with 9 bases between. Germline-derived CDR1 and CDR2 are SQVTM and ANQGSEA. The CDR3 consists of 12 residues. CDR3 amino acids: CSVVRIHNEQFF. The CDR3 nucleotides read TGCAGCGTTGTTCGGATCCACAATGAGCAGTTCTTC.

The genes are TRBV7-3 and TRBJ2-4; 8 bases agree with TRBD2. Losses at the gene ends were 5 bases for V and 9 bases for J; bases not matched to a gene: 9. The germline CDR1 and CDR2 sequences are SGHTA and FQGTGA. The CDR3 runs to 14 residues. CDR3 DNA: TGTGCCAGCAGCGCGCGGGGGGACGGCGGCATTCAGTACTTC. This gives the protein CASSARGDGGIQYF.

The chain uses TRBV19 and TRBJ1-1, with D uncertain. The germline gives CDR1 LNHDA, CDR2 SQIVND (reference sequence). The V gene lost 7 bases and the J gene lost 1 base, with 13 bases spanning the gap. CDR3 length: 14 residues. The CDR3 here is CASTPPGWNTEAFF. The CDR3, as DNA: TGTGCCAGTACCCCACCGGGGTGGAACACTGAAGCTTTCTTT. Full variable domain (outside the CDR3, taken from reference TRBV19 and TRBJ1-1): DGGITQSPKYLFRKEGQNVTLSCEQNLNHDAMYWYRQDPGQGLRLIYYSQIVNDFQKGDIAEGYSVSREKKESFPLTVTSAQKNPTAFYLCASTPPGWNTEAFFGQGTRLTVV.

The CDR3 region is CASSPIGGQGETQYF. CDR3 nucleotide sequence: TGTGCCAGCTCACCGATCGGGGGACAAGGAGAGACCCAGTACTTC. This chain links TRBV18 with TRBJ2-5; D might be TRBD1 or TRBD2, each matching 6 bases. Between the trimmed V and J ends, which lost 3 bases and 4 bases, there was a span of 15 bases. Germline V gene data show CDR1 as KGHSH and CDR2 as LQKENI. There are 15 residues in the CDR3. The full variable domain, completed using reference TRBV18 and TRBJ2-5, is NAGVMQNPRHLVRRRGQEARLRCSPMKGHSHVYWYRQLPEEGLKFMVYLQKENIIDESGMPKERFSAEFPKEGPSILRIQQVVRGDSAAYFCASSPIGGQGETQYFGPGTRLLVL.

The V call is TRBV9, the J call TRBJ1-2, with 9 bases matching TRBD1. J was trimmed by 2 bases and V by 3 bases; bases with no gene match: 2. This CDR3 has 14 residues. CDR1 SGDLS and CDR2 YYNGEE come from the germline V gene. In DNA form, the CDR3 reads TGTGCCAGCAGCGGACAGGGGGACAACTATGGCTACACCTTC. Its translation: CASSGQGDNYGYTF.

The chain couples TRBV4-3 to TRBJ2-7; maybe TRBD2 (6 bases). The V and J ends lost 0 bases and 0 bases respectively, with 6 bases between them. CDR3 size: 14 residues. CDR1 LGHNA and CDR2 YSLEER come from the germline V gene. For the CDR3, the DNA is TGCGCCAGCAGCCAAGAGGAGGGCTCCTACGAGCAGTACTTC. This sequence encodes CASSQEEGSYEQYF.

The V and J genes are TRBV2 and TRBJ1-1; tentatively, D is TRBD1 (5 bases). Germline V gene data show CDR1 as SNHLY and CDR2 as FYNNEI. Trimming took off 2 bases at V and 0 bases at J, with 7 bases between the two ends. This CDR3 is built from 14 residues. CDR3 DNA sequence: TGTGCCAGCAGTGAAACGGGGCTGAACACTGAAGCTTTCTTT. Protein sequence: CASSETGLNTEAFF.

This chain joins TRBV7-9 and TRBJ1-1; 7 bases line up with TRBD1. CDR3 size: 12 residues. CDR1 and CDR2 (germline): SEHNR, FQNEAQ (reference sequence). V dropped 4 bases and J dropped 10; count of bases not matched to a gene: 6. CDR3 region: CASSSQGGGAFF. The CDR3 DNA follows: TGTGCCAGCAGCTCGCAGGGGGGGGGAGCTTTCTTT. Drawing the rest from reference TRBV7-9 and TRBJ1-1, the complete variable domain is DTGVSQNPRHKITKRGQNVTFRCDPISEHNRLYWYRQTLGQGPEFLTYFQNEAQLEKSRLLSDRFSAERPKGSFSTLEIQRTEQGDSAMYLCASSSQGGGAFFGQGTRLTVV.

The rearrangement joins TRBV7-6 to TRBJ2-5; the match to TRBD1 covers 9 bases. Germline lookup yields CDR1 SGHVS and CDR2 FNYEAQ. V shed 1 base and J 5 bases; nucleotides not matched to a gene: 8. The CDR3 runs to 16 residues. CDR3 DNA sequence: TGTGCCAGCAGCTTAGGAAACAGGGGGCTAGAGGAGACCCAGTACTTC. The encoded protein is CASSLGNRGLEETQYF.

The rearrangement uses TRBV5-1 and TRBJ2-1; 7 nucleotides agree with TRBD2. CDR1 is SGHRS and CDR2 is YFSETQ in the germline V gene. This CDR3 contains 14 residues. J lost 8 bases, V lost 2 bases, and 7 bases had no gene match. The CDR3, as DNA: TGCGCCAGCAGCTTTGGCGGGAGTATCGATGAGCAGTTCTTC. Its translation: CASSFGGSIDEQFF.

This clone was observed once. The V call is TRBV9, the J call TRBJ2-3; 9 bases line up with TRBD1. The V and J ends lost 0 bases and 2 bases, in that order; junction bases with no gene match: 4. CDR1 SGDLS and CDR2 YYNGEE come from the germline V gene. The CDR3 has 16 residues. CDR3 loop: CASSVVDRGATDTQYF. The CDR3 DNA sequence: TGTGCCAGCAGCGTAGTGGACAGGGGTGCCACAGATACGCAGTATTTT.

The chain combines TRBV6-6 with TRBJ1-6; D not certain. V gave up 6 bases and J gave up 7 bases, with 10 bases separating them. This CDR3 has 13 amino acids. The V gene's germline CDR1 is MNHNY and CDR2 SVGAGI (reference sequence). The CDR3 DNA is TGTGCCAGCAGGCCAGTGAGGAATTCACCCCTCCACTTT. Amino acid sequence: CASRPVRNSPLHF.

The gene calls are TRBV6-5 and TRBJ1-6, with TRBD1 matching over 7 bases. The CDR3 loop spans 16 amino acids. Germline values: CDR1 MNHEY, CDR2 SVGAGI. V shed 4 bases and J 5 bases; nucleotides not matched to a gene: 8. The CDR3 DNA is TGTGCCAGCAGTTTCCTCGACAGGGCGGATAATTCACCCCTCCACTTT. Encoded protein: CASSFLDRADNSPLHF.

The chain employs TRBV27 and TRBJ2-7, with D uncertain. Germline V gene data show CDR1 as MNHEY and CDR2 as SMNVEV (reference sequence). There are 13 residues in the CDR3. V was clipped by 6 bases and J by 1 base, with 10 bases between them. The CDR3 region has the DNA TGTGCCAGCAGGAACCTAATTTCCTACGAGCAGTACTTC. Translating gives CASRNLISYEQYF.

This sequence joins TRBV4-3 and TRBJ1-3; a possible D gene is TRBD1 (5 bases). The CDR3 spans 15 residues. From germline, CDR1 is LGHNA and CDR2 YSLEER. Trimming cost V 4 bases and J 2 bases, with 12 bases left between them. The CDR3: CASSPNWGPGNTIYF. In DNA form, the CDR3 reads TGCGCCAGCAGCCCCAATTGGGGACCTGGAAACACCATATATTTT.

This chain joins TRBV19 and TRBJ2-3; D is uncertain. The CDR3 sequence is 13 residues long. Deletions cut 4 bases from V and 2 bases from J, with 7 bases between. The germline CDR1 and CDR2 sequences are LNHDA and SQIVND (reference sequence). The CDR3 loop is CASSTTVTDTQYF. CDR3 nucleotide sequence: TGTGCCAGTAGTACGACTGTCACAGATACGCAGTATTTT.

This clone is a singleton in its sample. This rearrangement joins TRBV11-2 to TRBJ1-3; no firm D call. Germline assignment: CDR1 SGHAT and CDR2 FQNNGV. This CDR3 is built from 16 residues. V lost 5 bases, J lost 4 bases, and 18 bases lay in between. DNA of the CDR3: TGTGCCAGCAGCACGATGGACGTTTACTCGGGAAACACCATATATTTT. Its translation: CASSTMDVYSGNTIYF.

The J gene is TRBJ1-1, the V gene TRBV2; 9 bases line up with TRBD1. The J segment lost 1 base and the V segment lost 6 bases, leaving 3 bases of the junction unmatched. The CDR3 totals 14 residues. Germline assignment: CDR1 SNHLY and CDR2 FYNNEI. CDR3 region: CASRDRGENTEAFF. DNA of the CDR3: TGTGCCAGCAGAGACAGGGGGGAGAACACTGAAGCTTTCTTT.

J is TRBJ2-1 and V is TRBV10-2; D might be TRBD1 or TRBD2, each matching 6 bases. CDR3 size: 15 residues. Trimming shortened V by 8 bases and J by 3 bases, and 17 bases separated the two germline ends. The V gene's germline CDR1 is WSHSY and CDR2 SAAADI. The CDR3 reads CASGRSGDFYNEQFF. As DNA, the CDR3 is TGCGCCAGCGGAAGATCAGGGGACTTCTACAATGAGCAGTTCTTC.

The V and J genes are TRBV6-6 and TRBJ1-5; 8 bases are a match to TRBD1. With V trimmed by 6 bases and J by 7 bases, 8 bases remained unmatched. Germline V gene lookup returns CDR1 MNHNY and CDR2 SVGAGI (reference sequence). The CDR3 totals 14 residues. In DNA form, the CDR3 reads TGTGCCAGCAGACCCGGACAGGGTAGGCAGCCCCAGCATTTT. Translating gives CASRPGQGRQPQHF.

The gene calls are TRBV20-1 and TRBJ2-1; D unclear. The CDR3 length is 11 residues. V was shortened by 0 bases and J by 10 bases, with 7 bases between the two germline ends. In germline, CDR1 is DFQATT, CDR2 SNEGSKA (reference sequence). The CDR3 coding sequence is TGCAGTGCTAGAGAACCCCGCGAGCAGTTCTTC. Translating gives CSAREPREQFF.

The CDR3 DNA follows: TGTGCCAGCAGCCCCCTGGGGGTTACAGATACGCAGTATTTT. Protein sequence: CASSPLGVTDTQYF. The rearrangement uses TRBV9 and TRBJ2-3, with D perhaps given as TRBD1 or TRBD2 (5 bases each). Per germline, CDR1 SGDLS and CDR2 YYNGEE. The germline V and J ends were trimmed by 4 bases and 3 bases, with 12 bases remaining between them. This CDR3 comprises 14 residues.

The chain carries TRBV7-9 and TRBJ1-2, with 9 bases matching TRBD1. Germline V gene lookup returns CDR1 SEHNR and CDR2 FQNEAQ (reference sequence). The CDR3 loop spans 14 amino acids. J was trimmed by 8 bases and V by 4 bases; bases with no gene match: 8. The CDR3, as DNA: TGTGCCAGCAGCTATGGGACAGGGTTTGACGGCTACACCTTC. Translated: CASSYGTGFDGYTF. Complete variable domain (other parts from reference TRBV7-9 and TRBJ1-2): DTGVSQNPRHKITKRGQNVTFRCDPISEHNRLYWYRQTLGQGPEFLTYFQNEAQLEKSRLLSDRFSAERPKGSFSTLEIQRTEQGDSAMYLCASSYGTGFDGYTFGSGTRLTVV.